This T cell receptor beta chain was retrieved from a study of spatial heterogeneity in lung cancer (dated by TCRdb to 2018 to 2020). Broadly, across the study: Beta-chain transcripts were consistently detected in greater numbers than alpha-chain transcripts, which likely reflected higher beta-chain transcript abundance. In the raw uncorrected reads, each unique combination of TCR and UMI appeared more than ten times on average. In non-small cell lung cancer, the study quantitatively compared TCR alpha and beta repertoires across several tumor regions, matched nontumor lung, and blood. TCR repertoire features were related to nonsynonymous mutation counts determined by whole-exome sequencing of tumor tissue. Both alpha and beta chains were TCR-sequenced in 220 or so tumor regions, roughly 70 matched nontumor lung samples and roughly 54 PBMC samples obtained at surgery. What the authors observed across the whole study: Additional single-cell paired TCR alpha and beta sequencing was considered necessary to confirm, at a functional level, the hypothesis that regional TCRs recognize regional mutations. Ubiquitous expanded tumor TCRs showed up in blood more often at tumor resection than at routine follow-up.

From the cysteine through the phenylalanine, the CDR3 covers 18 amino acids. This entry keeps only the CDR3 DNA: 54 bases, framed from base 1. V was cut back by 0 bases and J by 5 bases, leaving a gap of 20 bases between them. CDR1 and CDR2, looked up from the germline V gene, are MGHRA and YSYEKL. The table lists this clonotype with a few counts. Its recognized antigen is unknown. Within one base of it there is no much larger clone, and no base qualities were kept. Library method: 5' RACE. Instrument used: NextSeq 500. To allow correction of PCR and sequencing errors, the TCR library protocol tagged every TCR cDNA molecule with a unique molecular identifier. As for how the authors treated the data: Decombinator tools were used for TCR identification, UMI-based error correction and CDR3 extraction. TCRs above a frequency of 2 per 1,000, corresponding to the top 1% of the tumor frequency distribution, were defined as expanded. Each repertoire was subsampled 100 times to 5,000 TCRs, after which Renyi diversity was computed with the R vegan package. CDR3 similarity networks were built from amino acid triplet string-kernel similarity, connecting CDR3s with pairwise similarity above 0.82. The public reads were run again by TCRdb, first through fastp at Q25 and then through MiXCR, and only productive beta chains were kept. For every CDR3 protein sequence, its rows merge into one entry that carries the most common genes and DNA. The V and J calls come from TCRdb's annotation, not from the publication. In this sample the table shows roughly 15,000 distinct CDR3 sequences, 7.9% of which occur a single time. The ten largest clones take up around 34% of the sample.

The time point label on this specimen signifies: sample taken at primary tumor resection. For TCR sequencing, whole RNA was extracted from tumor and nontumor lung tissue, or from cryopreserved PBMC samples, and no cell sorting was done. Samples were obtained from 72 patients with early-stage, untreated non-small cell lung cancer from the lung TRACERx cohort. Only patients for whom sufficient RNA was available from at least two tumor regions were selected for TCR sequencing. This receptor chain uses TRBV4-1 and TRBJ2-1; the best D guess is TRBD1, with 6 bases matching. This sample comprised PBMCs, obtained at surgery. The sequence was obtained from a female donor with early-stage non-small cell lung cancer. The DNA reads TGCGCCAGCAGCCAAGACTCGGGACGGACAGATGGGAACAATGAGCAGTTCTTC. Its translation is CASSQDSGRTDGNNEQFF.